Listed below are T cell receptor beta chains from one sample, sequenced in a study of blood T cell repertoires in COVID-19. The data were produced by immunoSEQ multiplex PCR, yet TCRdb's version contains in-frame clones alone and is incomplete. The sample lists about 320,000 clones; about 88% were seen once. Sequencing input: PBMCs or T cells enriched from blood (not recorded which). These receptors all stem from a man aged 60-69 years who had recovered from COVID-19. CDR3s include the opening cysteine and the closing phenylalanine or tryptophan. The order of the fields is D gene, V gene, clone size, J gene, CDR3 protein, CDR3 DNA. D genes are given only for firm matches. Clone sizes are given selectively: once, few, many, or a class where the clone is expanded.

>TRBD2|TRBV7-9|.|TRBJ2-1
CASSAGLVGNEQFF
TGTGCCAGCAGCGCGGGACTAGTGGGCAATGAGCAGTTCTTC
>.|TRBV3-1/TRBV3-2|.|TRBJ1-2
CASSRAGGAGGEGYTF
TGTGCCAGCAGCCGAGCCGGAGGCGCCGGCGGGGAGGGCTACACCTTC
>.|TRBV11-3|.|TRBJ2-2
CASSLVSGAAGELFF
TGTGCCAGCAGCTTAGTCAGTGGAGCAGCCGGGGAGCTGTTTTTT
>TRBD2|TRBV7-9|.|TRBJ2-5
CASSPGSGQRETQYF
TGTGCCAGCAGCCCCGGTAGCGGGCAGAGAGAGACCCAGTACTTC
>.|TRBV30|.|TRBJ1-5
CAWSRQSLRYSNQPQHF
TGTGCCTGGAGTAGACAGAGTTTGCGATATAGCAATCAGCCCCAGCATTTT
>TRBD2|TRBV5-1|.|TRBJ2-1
CASSFKLAGSSYNEQFF
TGCGCCAGCAGCTTTAAACTAGCGGGGAGCTCCTACAATGAGCAGTTCTTC
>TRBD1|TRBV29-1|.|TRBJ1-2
CSVGGQGGGYTF
TGCAGCGTTGGGGGACAGGGTGGCGGCTACACCTTC
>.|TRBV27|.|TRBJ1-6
CASSWGGRDNSPLHF
TGTGCCAGCAGTTGGGGGGGGCGGGATAATTCACCCCTCCACTTT
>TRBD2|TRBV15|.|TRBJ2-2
CATSRDQGLDTGELFF
TGTGCCACCAGCAGAGATCAGGGACTAGACACCGGGGAGCTGTTTTTT
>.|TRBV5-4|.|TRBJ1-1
CASSLDFGGNTEAFF
TGTGCCAGCAGCTTGGATTTCGGGGGGAACACTGAAGCTTTCTTT
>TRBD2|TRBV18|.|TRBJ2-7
CASSPRAGTSGREQYF
TGTGCCAGCTCACCTCGGGCCGGGACTAGCGGTCGCGAGCAGTACTTC
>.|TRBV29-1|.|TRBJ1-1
CSVYIRGGDAFF
TGCAGCGTTTATATTAGGGGAGGTGACGCTTTCTTT
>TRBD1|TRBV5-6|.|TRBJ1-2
CASSLGQGNYGYTF
TGTGCCAGCAGCTTGGGACAGGGCAATTATGGCTACACCTTC
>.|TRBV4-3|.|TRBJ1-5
CASSQDNRDQPQHF
TGCGCCAGCAGCCAAGATAATCGAGATCAGCCCCAGCATTTT
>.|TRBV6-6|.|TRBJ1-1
CASRAGQMNTEAFF
TGTGCCAGCAGAGCAGGACAGATGAACACTGAAGCTTTCTTT
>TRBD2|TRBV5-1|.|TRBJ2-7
CASSFGTRGYEQYF
TGCGCCAGCAGCTTCGGGACTAGGGGCTACGAGCAGTACTTC
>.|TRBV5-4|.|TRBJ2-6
CASSLLGLSGLGSGANVLTF
TGTGCCAGCAGCTTGCTAGGATTATCGGGGTTGGGCTCTGGGGCCAACGTCCTGACTTTC
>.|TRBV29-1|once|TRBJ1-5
CSVIIGRGGNQPQHF
TGCAGCGTTATAATCGGCAGGGGTGGCAATCAGCCCCAGCATTTT
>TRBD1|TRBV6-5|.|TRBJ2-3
CASSRDRGRLDTQYF
TGTGCCAGCAGCCGCGACAGGGGGCGATTAGATACGCAGTATTTT
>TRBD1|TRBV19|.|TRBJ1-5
CASSHSGGAEPQHF
TGTGCCAGTAGTCACTCAGGGGGCGCGGAGCCCCAGCATTTT
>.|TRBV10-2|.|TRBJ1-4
CASSEAFATNEKLFF
TGCGCCAGCAGTGAAGCATTTGCAACTAATGAAAAACTGTTTTTT
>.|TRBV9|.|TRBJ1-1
CASSVVAQGREAFF
TGTGCCAGCAGCGTAGTGGCCCAGGGCCGTGAAGCTTTCTTT
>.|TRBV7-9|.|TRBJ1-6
CASSLGRGNSPLHF
TGTGCCAGCAGCTTAGGCAGGGGTAATTCACCCCTCCACTTT
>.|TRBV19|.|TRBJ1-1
CASSPGHQNTEAFF
TGTGCCAGTAGCCCGGGACATCAGAACACTGAAGCTTTCTTT
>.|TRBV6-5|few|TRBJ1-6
CASSYRGGRNSPLHF
TGTGCCAGCAGTTACCGCGGGGGGCGTAATTCACCCCTCCACTTT
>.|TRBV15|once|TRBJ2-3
CATSRGGSTDTQYF
TGTGCCACCAGCAGAGGGGGCTCCACAGATACGCAGTATTTT
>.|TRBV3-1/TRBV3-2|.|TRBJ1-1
CASSQLRDTEAFF
TGTGCCAGCAGCCAACTGCGGGACACTGAAGCTTTCTTT
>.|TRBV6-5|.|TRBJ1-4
CASSGRRGGEKLFF
TGTGCCAGCAGCGGCAGGAGGGGGGGCGAAAAACTGTTTTTT
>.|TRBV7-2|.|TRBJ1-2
CASSLAQGGGYGYTF
TGTGCCAGCAGCTTAGCGCAGGGCGGCGGCTATGGCTACACCTTC
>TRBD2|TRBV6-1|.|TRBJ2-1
CASSEEASGHYNEQFF
TGTGCCAGCAGTGAAGAAGCTAGCGGGCACTACAATGAGCAGTTCTTC
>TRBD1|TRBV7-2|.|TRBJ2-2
CASSGTGAVRTGELFF
TGTGCCAGCAGCGGGACAGGGGCGGTGAGGACCGGGGAGCTGTTTTTT